This TCR beta chain was recovered during a study of graft-versus-host responses after intestinal transplantation. Study results and limitations: Graft-donor T cell macrochimerism coincided with high graft-versus-host to host-versus-graft clonal ratios in allografts. GvH clones detected in recipient marrow included some appearing first in ileum or blood.

Concerning this clone itself: Its antigen is undetermined.

Generated by immunoSEQ multiplex PCR, the TCRdb table keeps only in-frame clones and is missing some. The sample records 50,000 to 80,000 clones, approximately 90% being singletons. This specimen consisted of unstimulated CD8+ T cells sorted from spleen or lymph node cells, obtained before transplant. This clonotype was sampled from a human donor who was the organ donor for an intestinal transplant.

CDR3 nucleotides: TGTGCCACCAGCTTGGCCCGAGGGCTAGCCAAAAACATTCAGTACTTC. This codes for CATSLARGLAKNIQYF. V usage is TRBV15 and J usage is TRBJ2-4, with a possible D match to TRBD2 (5 bases). V was shortened by 5 bases and J by 0 bases, with 14 bases between the two germline ends. The germline V gene has CDR1 LNHNV and CDR2 YYDKDF (reference sequence). The CDR3 length is 16 residues.